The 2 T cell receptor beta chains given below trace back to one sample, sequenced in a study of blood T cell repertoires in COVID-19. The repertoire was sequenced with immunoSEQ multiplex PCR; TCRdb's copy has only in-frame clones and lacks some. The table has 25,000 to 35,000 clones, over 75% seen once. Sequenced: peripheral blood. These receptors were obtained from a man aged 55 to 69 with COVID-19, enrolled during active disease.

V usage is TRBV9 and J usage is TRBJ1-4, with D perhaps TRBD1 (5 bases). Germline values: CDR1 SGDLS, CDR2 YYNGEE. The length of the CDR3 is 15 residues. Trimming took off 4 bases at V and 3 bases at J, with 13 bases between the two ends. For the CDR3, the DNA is TGTGCCAGCAGCCGGGACGGGAGCCCTAATGAAAAACTGTTTTTT. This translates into CASSRDGSPNEKLFF.

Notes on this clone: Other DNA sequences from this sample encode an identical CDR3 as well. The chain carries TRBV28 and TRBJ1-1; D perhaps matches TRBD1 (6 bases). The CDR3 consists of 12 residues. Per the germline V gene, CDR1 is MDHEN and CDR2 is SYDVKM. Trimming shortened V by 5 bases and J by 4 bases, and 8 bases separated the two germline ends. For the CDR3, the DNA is TGTGCCAGCAGTCTACAGGGCACTGAAGCTTTCTTT. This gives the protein CASSLQGTEAFF.